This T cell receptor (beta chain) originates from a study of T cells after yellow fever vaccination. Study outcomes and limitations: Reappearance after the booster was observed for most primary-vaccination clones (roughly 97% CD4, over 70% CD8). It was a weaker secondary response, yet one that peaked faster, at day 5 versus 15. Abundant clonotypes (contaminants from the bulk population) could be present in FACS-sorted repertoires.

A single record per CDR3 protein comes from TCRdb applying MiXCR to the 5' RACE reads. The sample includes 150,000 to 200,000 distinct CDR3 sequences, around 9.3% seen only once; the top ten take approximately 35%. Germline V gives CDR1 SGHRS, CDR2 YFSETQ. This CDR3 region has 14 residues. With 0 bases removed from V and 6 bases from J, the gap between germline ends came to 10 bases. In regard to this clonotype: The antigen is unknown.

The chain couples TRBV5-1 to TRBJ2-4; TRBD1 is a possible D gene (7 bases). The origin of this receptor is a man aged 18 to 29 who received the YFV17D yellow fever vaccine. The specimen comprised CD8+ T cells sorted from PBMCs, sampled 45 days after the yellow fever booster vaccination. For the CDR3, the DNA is TGCGCCAGCAGCTTGGGCCAGGGGGGAAACATTCAGTACTTC. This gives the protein CASSLGQGGNIQYF.